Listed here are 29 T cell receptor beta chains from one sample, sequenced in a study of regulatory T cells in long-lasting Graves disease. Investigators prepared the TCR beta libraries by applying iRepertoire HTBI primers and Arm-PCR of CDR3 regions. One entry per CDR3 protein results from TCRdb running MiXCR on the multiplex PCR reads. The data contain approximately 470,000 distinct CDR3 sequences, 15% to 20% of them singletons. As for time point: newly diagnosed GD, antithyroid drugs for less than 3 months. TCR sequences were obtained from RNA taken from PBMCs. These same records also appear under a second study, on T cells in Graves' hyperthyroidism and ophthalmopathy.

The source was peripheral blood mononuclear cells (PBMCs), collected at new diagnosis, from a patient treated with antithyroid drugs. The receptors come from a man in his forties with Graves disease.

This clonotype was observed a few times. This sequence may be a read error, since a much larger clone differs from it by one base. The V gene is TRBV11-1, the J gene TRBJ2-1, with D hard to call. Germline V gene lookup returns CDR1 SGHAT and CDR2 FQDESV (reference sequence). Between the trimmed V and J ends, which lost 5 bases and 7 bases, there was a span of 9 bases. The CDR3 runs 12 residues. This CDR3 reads CASSRVRNEQFF. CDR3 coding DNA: TGTGCCAGCAGCCGTGTGAGGAATGAGCAGTTCTTC.

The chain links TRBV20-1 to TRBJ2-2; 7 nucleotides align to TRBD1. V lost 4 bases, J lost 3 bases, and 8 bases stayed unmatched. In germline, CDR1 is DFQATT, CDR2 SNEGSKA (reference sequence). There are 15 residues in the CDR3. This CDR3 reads CSAIPGQKYTGELFF. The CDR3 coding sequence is TGCAGTGCTATTCCGGGACAGAAATACACCGGGGAGCTGTTTTTT.

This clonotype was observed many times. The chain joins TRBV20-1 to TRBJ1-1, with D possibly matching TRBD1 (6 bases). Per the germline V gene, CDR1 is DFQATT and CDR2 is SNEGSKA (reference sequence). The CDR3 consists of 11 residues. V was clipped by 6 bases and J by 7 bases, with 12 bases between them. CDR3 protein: CSAQGGVEAFF. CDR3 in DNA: TGCAGTGCACAGGGCGGTGTTGAAGCTTTCTTT.

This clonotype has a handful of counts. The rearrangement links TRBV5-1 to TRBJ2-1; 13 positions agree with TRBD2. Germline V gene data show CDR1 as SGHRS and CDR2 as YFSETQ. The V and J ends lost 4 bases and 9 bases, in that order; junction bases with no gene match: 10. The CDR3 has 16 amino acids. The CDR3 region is CASSGKLAGGAAEQFF. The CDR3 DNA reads TGCGCCAGCAGCGGAAAACTAGCGGGAGGGGCCGCTGAGCAGTTCTTC. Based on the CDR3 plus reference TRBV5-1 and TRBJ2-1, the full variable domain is KAGVTQTPRYLIKTRGQQVTLSCSPISGHRSVSWYQQTPGQGLQFLFEYFSETQRNKGNFPGRFSGRQFSNSRSEMNVSTLELGDSALYLCASSGKLAGGAAEQFFGPGTRLTVL.

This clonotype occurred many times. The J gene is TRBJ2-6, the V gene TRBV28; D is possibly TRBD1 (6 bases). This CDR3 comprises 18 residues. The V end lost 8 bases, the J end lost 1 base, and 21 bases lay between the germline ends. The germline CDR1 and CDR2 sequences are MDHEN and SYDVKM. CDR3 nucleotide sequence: TGTGCCAGCGGATCTGGGGGCACAGGTCTATCTGGGGCCAACGTCCTGACTTTC. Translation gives CASGSGGTGLSGANVLTF.

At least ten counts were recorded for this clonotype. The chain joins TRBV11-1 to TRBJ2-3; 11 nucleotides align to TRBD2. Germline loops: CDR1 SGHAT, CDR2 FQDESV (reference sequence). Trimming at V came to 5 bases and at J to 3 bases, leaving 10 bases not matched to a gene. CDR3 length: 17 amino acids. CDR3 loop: CASSPRITSGRTDTQYF. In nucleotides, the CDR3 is TGTGCCAGCAGCCCACGTATAACTAGCGGGAGAACAGATACGCAGTATTTT.

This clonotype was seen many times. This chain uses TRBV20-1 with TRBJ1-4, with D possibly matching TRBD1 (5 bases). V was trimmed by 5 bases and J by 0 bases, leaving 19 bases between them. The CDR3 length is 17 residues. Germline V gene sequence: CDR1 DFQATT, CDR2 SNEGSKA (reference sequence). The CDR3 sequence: CSAADTYLLATNEKLFF. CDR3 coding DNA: TGCAGTGCTGCGGACACGTACCTCCTCGCAACTAATGAAAAACTGTTTTTT.

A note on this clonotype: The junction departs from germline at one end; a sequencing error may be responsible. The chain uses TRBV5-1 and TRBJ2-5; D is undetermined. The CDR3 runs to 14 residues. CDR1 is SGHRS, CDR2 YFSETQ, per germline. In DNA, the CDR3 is TGCGTCAGCAGCTTGGCCGGGTACCAAGAGACCCAGTACTTC. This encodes CVSSLAGYQETQYF.

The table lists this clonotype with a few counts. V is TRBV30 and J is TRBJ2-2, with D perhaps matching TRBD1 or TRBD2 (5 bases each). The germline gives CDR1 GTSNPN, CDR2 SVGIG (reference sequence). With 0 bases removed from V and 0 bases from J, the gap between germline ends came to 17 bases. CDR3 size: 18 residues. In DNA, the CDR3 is TGTGCCTGGAGTGTACGGATGTCGAGGGGTTCGAACACCGGGGAGCTGTTTTTT. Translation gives CAWSVRMSRGSNTGELFF.

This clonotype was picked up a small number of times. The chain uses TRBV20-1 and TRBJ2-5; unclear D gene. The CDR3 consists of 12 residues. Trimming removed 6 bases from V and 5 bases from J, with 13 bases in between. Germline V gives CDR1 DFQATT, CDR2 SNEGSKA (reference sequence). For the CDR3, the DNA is TGCAGTGCCTCGGGCCTGGGGGAGACCCAGTACTTC. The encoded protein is CSASGLGETQYF.

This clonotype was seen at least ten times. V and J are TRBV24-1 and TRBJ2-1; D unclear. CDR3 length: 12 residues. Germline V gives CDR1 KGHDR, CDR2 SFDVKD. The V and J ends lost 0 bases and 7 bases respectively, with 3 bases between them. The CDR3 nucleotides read TGTGCCACCAGTGATTTGCTAAATGAGCAGTTCTTC. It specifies CATSDLLNEQFF.

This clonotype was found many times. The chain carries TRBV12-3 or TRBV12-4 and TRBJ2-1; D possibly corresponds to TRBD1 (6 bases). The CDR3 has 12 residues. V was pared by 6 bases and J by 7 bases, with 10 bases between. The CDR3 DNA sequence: TGTGCCAGCAGCATAAGGGGGAATGAGCAGTTCTTC. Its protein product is CASSIRGNEQFF.

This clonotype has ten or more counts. CDR3 amino acids: CASSGREGRYNEQFF. CDR3 sequence (DNA): TGTGCCAGCAGTGGACGGGAGGGCCGCTACAATGAGCAGTTCTTC. This rearrangement joins TRBV28 to TRBJ2-1; 8 bases agree with TRBD2. The V gene's germline CDR1 is MDHEN and CDR2 SYDVKM. The CDR3 extends over 15 amino acids. Trimming at V came to 5 bases and at J to 3 bases, leaving 6 bases not matched to a gene.

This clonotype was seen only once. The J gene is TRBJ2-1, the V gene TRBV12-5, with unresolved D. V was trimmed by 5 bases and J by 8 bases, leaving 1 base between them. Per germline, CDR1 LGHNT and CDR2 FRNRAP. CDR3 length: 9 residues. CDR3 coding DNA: TGTGCTAGTGGTGATGAGCAGTTCTTC. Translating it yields CASGDEQFF.

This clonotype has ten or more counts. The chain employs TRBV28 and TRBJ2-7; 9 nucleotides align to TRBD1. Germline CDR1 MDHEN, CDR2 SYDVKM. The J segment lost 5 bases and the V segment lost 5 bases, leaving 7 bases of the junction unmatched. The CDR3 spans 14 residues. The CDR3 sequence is CASSPIGTGNEQYF. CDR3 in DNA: TGTGCCAGCAGTCCTATTGGGACAGGGAACGAGCAGTACTTC. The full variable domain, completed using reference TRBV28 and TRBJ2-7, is DVKVTQSSRYLVKRTGEKVFLECVQDMDHENMFWYRQDPGLGLRLIYFSYDVKMKEKGDIPEGYSVSREKKERFSLILESASTNQTSMYLCASSPIGTGNEQYFGPGTRLTVT.

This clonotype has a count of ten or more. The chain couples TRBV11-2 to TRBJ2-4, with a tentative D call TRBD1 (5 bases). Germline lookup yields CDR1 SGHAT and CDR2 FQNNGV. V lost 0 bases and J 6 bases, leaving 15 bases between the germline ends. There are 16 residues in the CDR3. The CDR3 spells CASSLDPRRVGNIQYF. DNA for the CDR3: TGTGCCAGCAGCTTAGATCCCCGCAGGGTCGGAAACATTCAGTACTTC.

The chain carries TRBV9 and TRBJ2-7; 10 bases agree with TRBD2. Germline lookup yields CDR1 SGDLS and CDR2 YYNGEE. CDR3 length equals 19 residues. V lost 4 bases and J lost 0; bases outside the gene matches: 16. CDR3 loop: CASSPGAPGTSDFSYEQYF. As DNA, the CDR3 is TGTGCCAGCAGCCCCGGGGCCCCTGGGACTAGCGATTTCTCCTACGAGCAGTACTTC.

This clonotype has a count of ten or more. CDR3 sequence: CASSDSALSFQETQYF. CDR3 nucleotide sequence: TGTGCCAGCAGTGACTCCGCGTTAAGTTTCCAAGAGACCCAGTACTTC. The chain combines TRBV28 with TRBJ2-5; D gene unclear. The V end was cut by 5 bases, the J end by 1 base, with 17 bases between. From germline, CDR1 is MDHEN and CDR2 SYDVKM. The CDR3 sequence is 16 residues long.

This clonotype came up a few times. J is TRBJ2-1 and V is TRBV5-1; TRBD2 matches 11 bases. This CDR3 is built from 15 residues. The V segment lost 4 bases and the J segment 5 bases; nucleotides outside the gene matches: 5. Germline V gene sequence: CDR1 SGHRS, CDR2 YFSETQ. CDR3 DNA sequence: TGCGCCAGCAGCGCCGGGACTAGCGGCGACAATGAGCAGTTCTTC. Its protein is CASSAGTSGDNEQFF.

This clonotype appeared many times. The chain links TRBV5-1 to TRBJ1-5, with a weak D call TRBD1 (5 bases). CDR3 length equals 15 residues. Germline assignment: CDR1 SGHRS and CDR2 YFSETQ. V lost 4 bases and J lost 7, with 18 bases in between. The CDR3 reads CASSPRGGIKQPQHF. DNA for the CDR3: TGCGCCAGCAGCCCTCGCGGGGGGATCAAACAGCCCCAGCATTTT.

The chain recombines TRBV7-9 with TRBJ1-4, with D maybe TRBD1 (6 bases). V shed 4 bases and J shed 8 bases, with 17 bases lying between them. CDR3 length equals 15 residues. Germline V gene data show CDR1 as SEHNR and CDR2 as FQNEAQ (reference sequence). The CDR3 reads CASSSVGGAREKLFF. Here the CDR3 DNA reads TGTGCCAGCAGCTCCGTGGGGGGCGCCCGAGAAAAACTGTTTTTT.

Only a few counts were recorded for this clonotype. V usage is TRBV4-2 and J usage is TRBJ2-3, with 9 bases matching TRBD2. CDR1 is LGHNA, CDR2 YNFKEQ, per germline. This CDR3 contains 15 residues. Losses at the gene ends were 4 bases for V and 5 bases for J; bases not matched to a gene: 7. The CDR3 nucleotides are TGTGCCAGCAGCCCCGCGGGGGGGATCGGAGATACGCAGTATTTT. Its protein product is CASSPAGGIGDTQYF.

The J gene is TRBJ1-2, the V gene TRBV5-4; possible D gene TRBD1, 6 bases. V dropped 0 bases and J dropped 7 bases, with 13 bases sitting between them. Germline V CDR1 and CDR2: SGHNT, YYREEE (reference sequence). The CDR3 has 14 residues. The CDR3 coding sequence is TGTGCCAGCAGCTTGGGGGGGCTCCCGGCTGGCTACACCTTC. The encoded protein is CASSLGGLPAGYTF.

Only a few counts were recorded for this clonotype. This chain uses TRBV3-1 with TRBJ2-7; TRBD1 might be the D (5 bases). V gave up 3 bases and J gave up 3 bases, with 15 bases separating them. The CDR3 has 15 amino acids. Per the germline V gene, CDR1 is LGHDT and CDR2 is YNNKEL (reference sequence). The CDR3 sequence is CASSHSDSLDYEQYF. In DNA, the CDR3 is TGTGCCAGCAGCCACAGCGACAGTTTGGACTACGAGCAGTACTTC.

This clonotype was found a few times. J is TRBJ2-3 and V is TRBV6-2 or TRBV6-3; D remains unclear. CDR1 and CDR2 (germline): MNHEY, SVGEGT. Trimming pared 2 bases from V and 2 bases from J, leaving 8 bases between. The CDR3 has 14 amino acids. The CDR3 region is CASSYEHYTDTQYF. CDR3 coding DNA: TGTGCCAGCAGTTACGAGCACTACACAGATACGCAGTATTTT.

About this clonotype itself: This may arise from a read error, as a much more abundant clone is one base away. CDR3 sequence reads: CSAKTGSAYEQYF. The DNA for the CDR3 is TGCAGTGCTAAGACAGGGAGCGCGTACGAGCAGTACTTC. The chain recombines TRBV20-1 with TRBJ2-7, with TRBD1 matching 7 bases. CDR1 and CDR2 (germline): DFQATT, SNEGSKA (reference sequence). The CDR3 sequence is 13 residues long. With 4 bases clipped from V and 4 bases from J, the junction kept 7 bases outside the gene matches.

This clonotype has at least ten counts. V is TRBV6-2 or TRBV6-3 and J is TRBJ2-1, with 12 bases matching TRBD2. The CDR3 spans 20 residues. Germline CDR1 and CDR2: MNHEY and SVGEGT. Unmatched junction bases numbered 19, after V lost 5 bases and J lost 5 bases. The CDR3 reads CASSERGETSGSGGNNEQFF. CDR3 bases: TGTGCCAGCAGTGAAAGGGGGGAGACTAGCGGGAGTGGGGGAAACAATGAGCAGTTCTTC.

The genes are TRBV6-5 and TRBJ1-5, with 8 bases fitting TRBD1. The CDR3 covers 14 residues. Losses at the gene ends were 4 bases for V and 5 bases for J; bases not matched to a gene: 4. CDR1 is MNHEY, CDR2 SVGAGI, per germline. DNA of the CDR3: TGTGCCAGCAGTTCCAGGGGGCCCGATCAGCCCCAGCATTTT. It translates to CASSSRGPDQPQHF.

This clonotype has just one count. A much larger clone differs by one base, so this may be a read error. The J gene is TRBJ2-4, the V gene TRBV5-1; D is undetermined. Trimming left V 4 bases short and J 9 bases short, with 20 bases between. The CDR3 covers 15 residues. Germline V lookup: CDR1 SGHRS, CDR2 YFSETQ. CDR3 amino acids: CASSPESTRTGIQYF. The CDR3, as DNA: TGCGCCAGCAGCCCCGAGTCGACGCGGACGGGCATTCAGTACTTC.